This T cell receptor beta chain was profiled in a study of shared clonotypes between healthy human individuals. Profiled with immunoSEQ multiplex PCR; TCRdb holds only in-frame clones, not every one. The sample lists around 500,000 clones, 79% occurring once. Material for sequencing was PBMCs. The receptor comes from a middle-aged woman in good health. Some clones in this sample may be carry-over from other donors' samples.

CDR3 sequence (DNA): TGTGCCAGCAGCTTAGGCCACAGGGGAAAATTTGAGCAGTTCTTC. It yields the protein CASSLGHRGKFEQFF. This chain links TRBV11-2 with TRBJ2-1, with TRBD1 identical over 7 bases. V lost 1 base, J lost 9 bases, and 9 bases stayed unmatched. Germline V gene lookup returns CDR1 SGHAT and CDR2 FQNNGV. CDR3 length: 15 residues.